The 21 T cell receptor beta chains reported below all come from one sample, sequenced in a study of shared clonotypes between healthy human individuals. CD45RO negativity and positive selection for CCR7 defined naive CD8 cells, a population that excluded terminally differentiated effector memory CD45RA+ cells. Profiling relied on immunoSEQ multiplex PCR, and the TCRdb table lists in-frame clones only, not all of them. The sample comprises hundreds of thousands of clones, about 92% of which are singletons, and 24% rests with the top ten. Sequenced material: naive CD8+ T cells sorted from blood. The receptor source for this set is a man aged 25-45 years in good health.

This sequence joins TRBV19 and TRBJ2-7, with 11 bases that match TRBD2. The germline V gene encodes CDR1 LNHDA and CDR2 SQIVND (reference sequence). CDR3 size: 15 residues. V lost 3 bases to trimming and J lost 5 bases; unmatched junction nucleotides: 6. The CDR3 protein is CASSILAGGPNEQYF. The CDR3 region has the DNA TGTGCCAGTAGTATCTTAGCGGGAGGGCCGAACGAGCAGTACTTC.

The J gene is TRBJ2-5, the V gene TRBV7-6, with 8 nucleotides matching TRBD2. Trimming at V came to 2 bases and at J to 4 bases, leaving 9 bases not matched to a gene. This CDR3 is 16 amino acids long. Germline CDR1 SGHVS, CDR2 FNYEAQ. CDR3 loop: CASSLSGLANLETQYF. The CDR3 region has the DNA TGTGCCAGCAGCTTAAGCGGACTAGCCAACTTAGAGACCCAGTACTTC.

The CDR3 spells CASSLDRDRLYGYTF. The CDR3 coding sequence is TGTGCCAGCAGCTTAGACCGGGACAGGCTCTATGGCTACACCTTC. This chain connects TRBV7-2 to TRBJ1-2; 8 nucleotides match TRBD1. This CDR3 contains 15 residues. Germline-derived CDR1 and CDR2 are SGHTA and FQGNSA. The V gene end was trimmed by 1 base and the J gene end by 4 bases; junction bases not matched to a gene: 5.

V gene TRBV7-9 combines with J gene TRBJ1-1; TRBD1 agrees at 12 bases. V dropped 5 bases and J dropped 6; count of bases not matched to a gene: 10. There are 16 residues in the CDR3. CDR1 is SEHNR, CDR2 FQNEAQ, per germline (reference sequence). The CDR3 region has the DNA TGTGCCAGCAGCGCCCGGGACAGGGGGCCGAGGGCTGAAGCTTTCTTT. This translates into CASSARDRGPRAEAFF.

The J gene is TRBJ1-1, the V gene TRBV4-1; 9 nucleotides line up with TRBD1. The germline V gene encodes CDR1 MGHRA and CDR2 YSYEKL. The CDR3 totals 17 residues. The V and J ends lost 1 base and 0 bases, in that order; junction bases with no gene match: 6. CDR3 DNA sequence: TGCGCCAGCAGCCAAGTACCGGGACAGGGAATGAACACTGAAGCTTTCTTT. This sequence encodes CASSQVPGQGMNTEAFF.

This chain joins TRBV10-3 and TRBJ1-5; 8 positions match TRBD1. The V segment lost 0 bases and the J segment 7 bases; nucleotides outside the gene matches: 8. The CDR3 contains 16 residues. Per the germline V gene, CDR1 is ENHRY and CDR2 is SYGVKD. This chain's CDR3 is CAISESRGTGGQPQHF. The CDR3 nucleotides read TGTGCCATCAGTGAGTCGAGGGGGACAGGAGGCCAGCCCCAGCATTTT.

The chain couples TRBV15 to TRBJ2-7, with D hard to call. CDR1 LNHNV and CDR2 YYDKDF come from the germline V gene (reference sequence). The CDR3 is 11 amino acids. V was shortened by 1 base and J by 13 bases, with 11 bases between the two germline ends. This CDR3 is CATSRGRTLYF. CDR3 bases: TGTGCCACCAGCAGAGGGAGAACACTTTACTTC. The full variable domain, its missing parts supplied by reference TRBV15 and TRBJ2-7, is DAMVIQNPRYQVTQFGKPVTLSCSQTLNHNVMYWYQQKSSQAPKLLFHYYDKDFNNEADTPDNFQSRRPNTSFCFLDIRSPGLGDTAMYLCATSRGRTLYFGPGTRLTVT.

The chain uses TRBV5-6 and TRBJ1-2; 7 bases agree with TRBD1. The CDR3 loop spans 13 amino acids. V shed 9 bases, J shed 7 bases, and the junction held 12 bases outside the gene matches. The germline CDR1 and CDR2 sequences are SGHDT and YYEEEE. CDR3 protein: CATRPQGSLGYTF. CDR3 coding DNA: TGTGCCACCAGACCACAGGGGTCCCTTGGCTACACCTTC.

In nucleotides, the CDR3 is TGTGCCAGCAGCTGGCAGGGCGTCGGGGAGCTGTTTTTT. It yields the protein CASSWQGVGELFF. The chain uses TRBV4-2 and TRBJ2-2; tentative D call: TRBD1 (5 bases). Trimming cost V 5 bases and J 7 bases, with 11 bases left between them. Per the germline V gene, CDR1 is LGHNA and CDR2 is YNFKEQ. CDR3 length equals 13 residues.

The rearrangement joins TRBV6-1 to TRBJ1-1; a possible D gene is TRBD1 (6 bases). V was clipped by 7 bases and J by 1 base, with 16 bases between them. The germline V gene encodes CDR1 MNHNS and CDR2 SASEGT. The CDR3 runs to 15 residues. CDR3 protein: CASKKQGPGNTEAFF. The CDR3 region has the DNA TGTGCCAGCAAGAAACAGGGCCCGGGGAACACTGAAGCTTTCTTT.

The V gene is TRBV4-2, the J gene TRBJ2-7, with 8 bases matching TRBD2. From germline, CDR1 is LGHNA and CDR2 YNFKEQ. This CDR3 has 15 residues. The J segment lost 6 bases and the V segment lost 1 base, leaving 8 bases of the junction unmatched. The DNA for the CDR3 is TGTGCCAGCAGCCAAGGAGCGGGAGCCCCTCCCGAGCAGTACTTC. It encodes CASSQGAGAPPEQYF.

V gene TRBV2 combines with J gene TRBJ2-1; D might be TRBD2 (5 bases). The CDR3 is 15 residues long. V was trimmed by 5 bases and J by 2 bases, leaving 13 bases between them. Looked up from germline, CDR1 is SNHLY and CDR2 is FYNNEI. The CDR3 bases are TGTGCCAGCAGTACGAGGACTGGGACCTACAATGAGCAGTTCTTC. Translation gives CASSTRTGTYNEQFF.

The chain joins TRBV7-8 to TRBJ2-7; 9 bases are a match to TRBD2. J gave up 2 bases and V 5 bases, and 7 bases lay outside the gene matches. CDR3 length: 15 amino acids. The germline CDR1 and CDR2 sequences are SGHVS and FQNEAQ. The CDR3 region is CASSARGGPTYEQYF. Written as DNA, the CDR3 is TGTGCCAGCAGCGCGCGGGGGGGCCCTACCTACGAGCAGTACTTC.

The chain is built from TRBV7-9 and TRBJ2-7, with D possibly matching TRBD1 (5 bases). CDR1 SEHNR and CDR2 FQNEAQ come from the germline V gene (reference sequence). This CDR3 spans 15 amino acids. Trimming took 4 bases from V and 7 from J, leaving 20 bases between them. The CDR3: CASSSYVTAQREQYF. The CDR3 bases are TGTGCCAGCAGCTCCTACGTGACAGCCCAGAGGGAGCAGTACTTC.

As regards this clone: The same CDR3 arises from other DNA sequences in this sample as well. The chain uses TRBV7-9 and TRBJ2-7; D ambiguous. This CDR3 is built from 14 residues. Trimming removed 1 base from V and 0 bases from J, with 7 bases in between. Per the germline V gene, CDR1 is SEHNR and CDR2 is FQNEAQ (reference sequence). CDR3 protein: CASSLDSSSYEQYF. The DNA of the CDR3 is TGTGCCAGCAGCTTAGACAGCAGCTCCTACGAGCAGTACTTC.

The V gene is TRBV27, the J gene TRBJ2-3; the D is unclear. This CDR3 is 12 amino acids long. The germline gives CDR1 MNHEY, CDR2 SMNVEV (reference sequence). The V and J ends lost 5 bases and 4 bases respectively, with 7 bases between them. CDR3 coding DNA: TGTGCCAGCAGTAACATAGCAGATACGCAGTATTTT. This sequence encodes CASSNIADTQYF.

The gene calls are TRBV18 and TRBJ2-1; no clear D gene. V was trimmed by 6 bases and J by 1 base, leaving 7 bases between them. This CDR3 comprises 13 residues. CDR1 is KGHSH, CDR2 LQKENI, per germline. CDR3 sequence: CASSDLSYNEQFF. CDR3 in DNA: TGTGCCAGCTCCGACTTGTCCTACAATGAGCAGTTCTTC.

The rearrangement links TRBV18 to TRBJ2-1; D call uncertain. The CDR3 spans 14 residues. Trimming pared 2 bases from V and 6 bases from J, leaving 11 bases between. The germline V gene encodes CDR1 KGHSH and CDR2 LQKENI. Here the CDR3 reads CASSPLALRNEQFF. The CDR3, as DNA: TGTGCCAGCTCACCATTGGCTTTGCGCAATGAGCAGTTCTTC.

This chain joins TRBV10-2 and TRBJ2-3; D assignment may be TRBD1 or TRBD2 (6 bases each). CDR3 length: 14 amino acids. Germline CDR1 and CDR2: WSHSY and SAAADI. The V gene lost 3 bases and the J gene lost 6 bases, with 13 bases spanning the gap. CDR3 sequence reads: CASSERGAPDTQYF. DNA for the CDR3: TGCGCCAGCAGTGAAAGGGGGGCCCCCGATACGCAGTATTTT.

The genes are TRBV10-1 and TRBJ2-1; TRBD1 matches at 10 bases. The V gene's germline CDR1 is WNHNN and CDR2 SYGVQD (reference sequence). Unmatched junction bases numbered 5, after V lost 3 bases and J lost 3 bases. The CDR3 runs to 16 residues. The CDR3 loop is CASSDPGQGHYNEQFF. The CDR3 coding sequence is TGCGCCAGCAGTGATCCGGGACAGGGGCACTACAATGAGCAGTTCTTC.

This chain uses TRBV27 with TRBJ2-7, with TRBD1 identical over 8 bases. The CDR3 length is 15 residues. Per the germline V gene, CDR1 is MNHEY and CDR2 is SMNVEV (reference sequence). The J segment lost 5 bases and the V segment lost 3 bases, leaving 9 bases of the junction unmatched. The CDR3 reads CASSFLGQGGDEQYF. DNA of the CDR3: TGTGCCAGCAGTTTCCTCGGACAGGGCGGCGACGAGCAGTACTTC.